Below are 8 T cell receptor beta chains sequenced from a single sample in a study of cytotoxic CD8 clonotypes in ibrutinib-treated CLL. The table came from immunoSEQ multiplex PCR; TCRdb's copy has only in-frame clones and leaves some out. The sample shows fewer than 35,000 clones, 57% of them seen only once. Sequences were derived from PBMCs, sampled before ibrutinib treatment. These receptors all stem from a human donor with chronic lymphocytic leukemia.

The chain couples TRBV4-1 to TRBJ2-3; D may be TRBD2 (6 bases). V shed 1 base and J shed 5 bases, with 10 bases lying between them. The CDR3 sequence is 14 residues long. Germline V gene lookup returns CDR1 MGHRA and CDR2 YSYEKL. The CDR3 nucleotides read TGCGCCAGCAGCCAAGCCGGGAGAGGAGATACGCAGTATTTT. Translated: CASSQAGRGDTQYF.

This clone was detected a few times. CDR3 coding DNA: TGCGCCAGCAGCTTGGGGCTACAGGGAACCCAGTACTTC. Its translation: CASSLGLQGTQYF. This chain uses TRBV5-1 with TRBJ2-5, with TRBD1 as a possible D gene (6 bases). Trimming took off 0 bases at V and 8 bases at J, with 11 bases between the two ends. In germline, CDR1 is SGHRS, CDR2 YFSETQ. The CDR3 contains 13 residues. Complete variable domain (other parts from reference TRBV5-1 and TRBJ2-5): KAGVTQTPRYLIKTRGQQVTLSCSPISGHRSVSWYQQTPGQGLQFLFEYFSETQRNKGNFPGRFSGRQFSNSRSEMNVSTLELGDSALYLCASSLGLQGTQYFGPGTRLLVL.

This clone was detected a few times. The CDR3 loop is CSARQGIGYTF. The CDR3 region has the DNA TGCAGTGCTAGACAGGGAATTGGCTACACCTTC. This rearrangement joins TRBV20-1 to TRBJ1-2, with a possible D match to TRBD1 (5 bases). This CDR3 is 11 amino acids long. Looked up from germline, CDR1 is DFQATT and CDR2 is SNEGSKA (reference sequence). The germline V and J ends were trimmed by 2 bases and 7 bases, with 8 bases remaining between them.

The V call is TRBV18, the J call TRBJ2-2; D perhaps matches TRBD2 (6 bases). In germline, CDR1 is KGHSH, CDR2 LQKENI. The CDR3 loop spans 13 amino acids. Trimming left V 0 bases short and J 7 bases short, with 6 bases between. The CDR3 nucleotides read TGTGCCAGCTCACCACCGGAGGGCGGGGAGCTGTTTTTT. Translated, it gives CASSPPEGGELFF.

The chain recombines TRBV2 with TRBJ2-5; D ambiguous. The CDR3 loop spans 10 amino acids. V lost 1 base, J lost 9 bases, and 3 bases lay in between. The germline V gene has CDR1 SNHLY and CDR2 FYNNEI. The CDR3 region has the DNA TGTGCCAGCAGTGAAGTCTCCCAGTACTTC. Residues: CASSEVSQYF.

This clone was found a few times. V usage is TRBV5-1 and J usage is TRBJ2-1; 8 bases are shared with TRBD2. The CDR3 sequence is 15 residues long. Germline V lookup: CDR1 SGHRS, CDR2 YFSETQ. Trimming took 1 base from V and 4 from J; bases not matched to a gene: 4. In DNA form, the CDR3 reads TGCGCCAGCAGCTTGCTGGCTAGCGGGTACAATGAGCAGTTCTTC. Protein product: CASSLLASGYNEQFF.

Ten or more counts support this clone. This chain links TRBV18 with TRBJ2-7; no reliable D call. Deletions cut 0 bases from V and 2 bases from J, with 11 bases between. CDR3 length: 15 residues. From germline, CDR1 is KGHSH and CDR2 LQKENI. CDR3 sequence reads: CASSPPGLPPYEQYF. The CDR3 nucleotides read TGTGCCAGCTCACCACCCGGGCTGCCCCCCTACGAGCAGTACTTC.

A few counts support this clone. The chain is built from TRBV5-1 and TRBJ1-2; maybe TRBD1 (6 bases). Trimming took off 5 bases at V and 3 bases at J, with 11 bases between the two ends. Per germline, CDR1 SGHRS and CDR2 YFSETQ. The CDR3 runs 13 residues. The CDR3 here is CASRQGVDYGYTF. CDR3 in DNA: TGCGCCAGCAGACAGGGAGTGGACTATGGCTACACCTTC.